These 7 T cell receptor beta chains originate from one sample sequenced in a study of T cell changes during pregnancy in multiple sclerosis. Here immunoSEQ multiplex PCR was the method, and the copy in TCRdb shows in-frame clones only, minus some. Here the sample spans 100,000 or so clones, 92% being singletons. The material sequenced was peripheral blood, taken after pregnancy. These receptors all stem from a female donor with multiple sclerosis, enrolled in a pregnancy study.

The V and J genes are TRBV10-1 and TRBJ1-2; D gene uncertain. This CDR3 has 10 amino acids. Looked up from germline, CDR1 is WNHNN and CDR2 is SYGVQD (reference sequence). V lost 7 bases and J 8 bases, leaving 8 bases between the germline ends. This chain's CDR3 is CASTLLGYTF. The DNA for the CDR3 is TGCGCCAGCACCCTACTGGGCTACACCTTC.

The CDR3 is CASSIGGGTSGTDTQYF. The CDR3, as DNA: TGTGCCAGTAGTATCGGGGGGGGGACTAGCGGGACTGATACGCAGTATTTT. The rearrangement links TRBV19 to TRBJ2-3; 13 nucleotides match TRBD2. Germline loops: CDR1 LNHDA, CDR2 SQIVND (reference sequence). The CDR3 spans 17 residues. Germline trimming cut 3 bases from V and 6 bases from J; bases unmatched to any gene: 9.

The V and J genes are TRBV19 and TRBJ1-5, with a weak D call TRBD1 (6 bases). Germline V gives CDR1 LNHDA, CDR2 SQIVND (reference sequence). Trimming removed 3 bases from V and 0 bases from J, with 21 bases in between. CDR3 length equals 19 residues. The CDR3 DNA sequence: TGTGCCAGTAGTATTGGATCCGGGACAAGGGGGATTAGCAATCAGCCCCAGCATTTT. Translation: CASSIGSGTRGISNQPQHF.

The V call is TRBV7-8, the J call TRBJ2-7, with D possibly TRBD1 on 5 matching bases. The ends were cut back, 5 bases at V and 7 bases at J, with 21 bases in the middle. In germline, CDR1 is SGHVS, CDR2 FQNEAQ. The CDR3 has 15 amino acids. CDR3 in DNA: TGTGCCAGCAGCCCAACCCAAGTGGGGCTGGGGGAGCAGTACTTC. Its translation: CASSPTQVGLGEQYF.

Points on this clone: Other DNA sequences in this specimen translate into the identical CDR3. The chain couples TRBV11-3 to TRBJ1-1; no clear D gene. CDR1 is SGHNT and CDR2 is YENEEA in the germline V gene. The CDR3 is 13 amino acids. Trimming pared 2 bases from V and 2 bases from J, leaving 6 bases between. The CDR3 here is CASSLTVNTEAFF. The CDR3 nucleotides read TGTGCCAGCAGCTTAACAGTCAACACTGAAGCTTTCTTT.

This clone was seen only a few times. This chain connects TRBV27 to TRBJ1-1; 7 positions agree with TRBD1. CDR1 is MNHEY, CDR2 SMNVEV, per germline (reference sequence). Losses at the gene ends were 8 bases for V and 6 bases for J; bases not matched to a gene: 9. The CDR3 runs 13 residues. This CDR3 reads CASSTGFEPEAFF. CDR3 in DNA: TGTGCCAGCTCGACAGGGTTTGAGCCTGAAGCTTTCTTT.

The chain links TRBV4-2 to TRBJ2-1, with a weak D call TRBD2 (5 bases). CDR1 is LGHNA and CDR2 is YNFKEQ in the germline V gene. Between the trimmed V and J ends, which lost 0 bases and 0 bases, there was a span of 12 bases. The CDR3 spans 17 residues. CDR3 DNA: TGTGCCAGCAGCCAAGATCTATCGGGGAGCTCCTACAATGAGCAGTTCTTC. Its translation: CASSQDLSGSSYNEQFF.